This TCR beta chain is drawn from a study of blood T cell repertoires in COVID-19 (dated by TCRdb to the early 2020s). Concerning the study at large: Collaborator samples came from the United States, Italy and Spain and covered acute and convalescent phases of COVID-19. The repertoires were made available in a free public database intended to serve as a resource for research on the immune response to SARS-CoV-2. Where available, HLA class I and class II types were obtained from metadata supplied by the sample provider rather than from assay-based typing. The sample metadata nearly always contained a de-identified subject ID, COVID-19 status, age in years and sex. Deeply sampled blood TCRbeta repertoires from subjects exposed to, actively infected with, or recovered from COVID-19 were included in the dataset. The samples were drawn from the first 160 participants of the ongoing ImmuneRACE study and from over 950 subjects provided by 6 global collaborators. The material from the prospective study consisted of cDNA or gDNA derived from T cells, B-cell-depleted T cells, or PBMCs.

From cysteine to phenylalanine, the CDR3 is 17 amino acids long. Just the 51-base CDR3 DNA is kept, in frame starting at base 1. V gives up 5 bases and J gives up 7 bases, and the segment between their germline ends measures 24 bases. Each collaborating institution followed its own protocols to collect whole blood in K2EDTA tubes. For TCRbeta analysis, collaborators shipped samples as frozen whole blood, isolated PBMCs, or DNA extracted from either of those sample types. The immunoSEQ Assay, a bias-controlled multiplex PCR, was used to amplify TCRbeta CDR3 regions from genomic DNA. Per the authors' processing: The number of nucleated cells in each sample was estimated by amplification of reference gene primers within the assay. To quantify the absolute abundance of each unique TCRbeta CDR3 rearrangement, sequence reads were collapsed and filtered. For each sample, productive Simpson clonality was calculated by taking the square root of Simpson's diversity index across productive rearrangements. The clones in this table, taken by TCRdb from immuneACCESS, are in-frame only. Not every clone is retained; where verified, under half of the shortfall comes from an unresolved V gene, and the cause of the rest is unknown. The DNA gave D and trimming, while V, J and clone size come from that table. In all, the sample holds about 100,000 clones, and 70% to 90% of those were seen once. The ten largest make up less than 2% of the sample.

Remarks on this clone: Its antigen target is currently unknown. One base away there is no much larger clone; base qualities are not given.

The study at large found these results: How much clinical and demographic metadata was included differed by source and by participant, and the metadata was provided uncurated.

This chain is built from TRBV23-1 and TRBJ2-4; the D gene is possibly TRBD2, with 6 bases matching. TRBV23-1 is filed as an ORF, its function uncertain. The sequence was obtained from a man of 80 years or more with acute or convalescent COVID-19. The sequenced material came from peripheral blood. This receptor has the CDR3 CASSRTPKGLMGNIQYF. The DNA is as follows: TGCGCCAGCAGTAGAACCCCAAAGGGACTCATGGGGAACATTCAGTACTTC.